This T cell receptor beta chain is drawn from a study of control samples from healthy donors and cancer patients. The CDR3 totals 11 residues. Germline CDR1 reads DFQATT; CDR2 reads SNEGSKA (reference sequence). Trimming took 2 bases from V and 5 from J, leaving 5 bases between them. TCRdb's copy holds only in-frame clones and misses some; the assay was immunoSEQ multiplex PCR. The table includes 150,000 to 200,000 clones, approximately 93% detected once. This clone was seen only a few times. Material: blood. The receptor was derived from a woman aged 40 to 50 in good health. The rearrangement links TRBV20-1 to TRBJ2-3, with D uncertain. The CDR3 loop reads CSARWGDTQYF. In DNA, the CDR3 is TGCAGTGCTAGATGGGGAGATACGCAGTATTTT.